Following are 26 T cell receptor beta chains from one sample sequenced in a study of patients and donors after allogeneic stem cell transplantation. Using its own MiXCR run on the RT-PCR reads, TCRdb lists one record per CDR3 protein. The data show about 960,000 distinct CDR3 sequences, about a sixth seen once. Sequencing was carried out using blood, either unsorted or a sorted T cell fraction (not recorded which). The receptors here all came from a human donor who was either an allogeneic HSCT recipient or a stem cell or donor lymphocyte infusion donor (not recorded which). It is not recorded whose cells these are; they may come from a transplant donor.

This clonotype was seen more than once but under ten times. The chain is built from TRBV6-1 and TRBJ2-1; a possible D gene is TRBD1 (6 bases). V was shortened by 7 bases and J by 0 bases, with 13 bases between the two germline ends. Germline V gives CDR1 MNHNS, CDR2 SASEGT. CDR3 length: 15 residues. CDR3 DNA: TGTGCCAGCATCGGACAGCTTAGCTCCTACAATGAGCAGTTCTTC. Encoded protein: CASIGQLSSYNEQFF.

The J gene is TRBJ2-5, the V gene TRBV5-1; the match to TRBD2 covers 14 bases. The CDR3 covers 17 residues. Germline values: CDR1 SGHRS, CDR2 YFSETQ. The V gene end was trimmed by 4 bases and the J gene end by 5 bases; junction bases not matched to a gene: 10. The CDR3 here is CASSQPGLAGVRETQYF. The DNA of the CDR3 is TGCGCCAGCAGCCAACCGGGACTAGCGGGAGTTAGGGAGACCCAGTACTTC.

This clonotype has at least ten counts. This sequence joins TRBV29-1 and TRBJ1-2, with 7 positions matching TRBD1. Per germline, CDR1 SQVTM and CDR2 ANQGSEA. The junction had 5 bases not matched to a gene; V was cut back by 7 bases and J by 0 bases. This CDR3 spans 13 amino acids. In DNA form, the CDR3 reads TGCAGCGACCGACAGGGCTCTAACTATGGCTACACCTTC. Its translation is CSDRQGSNYGYTF.

The table lists this clonotype with a few counts. The gene calls are TRBV7-9 and TRBJ2-7, with 9 bases aligning to TRBD2. J lost 5 bases, V lost 2 bases, and 7 bases had no gene match. The CDR3 sequence is 15 residues long. The germline V gene has CDR1 SEHNR and CDR2 FQNEAQ (reference sequence). The CDR3 loop reads CASSLRAGGSDEQYF. In nucleotides, the CDR3 is TGTGCCAGCAGCTTAAGAGCGGGAGGTTCCGACGAGCAGTACTTC.

The sample holds a few counts of this clonotype. The J gene is TRBJ1-6, the V gene TRBV7-2; 7 bases fit TRBD1. Trimming at V came to 5 bases and at J to 10 bases, leaving 14 bases not matched to a gene. The CDR3 runs to 16 residues. Germline lookup yields CDR1 SGHTA and CDR2 FQGNSA. The CDR3 nucleotides are TGTGCCAGCAGCATATCGACAGGGAGACGGTGGTCACCCCTCCACTTT. Protein product: CASSISTGRRWSPLHF.

The chain joins TRBV12-3 or TRBV12-4 to TRBJ2-1; the D gene could be TRBD1 or TRBD2 (5 bases each). V lost 3 bases and J 3 bases, leaving 9 bases between the germline ends. The CDR3 is 14 amino acids. The CDR3, as DNA: TGTGCCAGCAGTTTCCAGGGAGACTACAATGAGCAGTTCTTC. Translation: CASSFQGDYNEQFF.

The rearrangement uses TRBV19 and TRBJ1-5; no definite D call. V gave up 4 bases and J gave up 6 bases, with 10 bases separating them. The CDR3 sequence is 13 residues long. Per the germline V gene, CDR1 is LNHDA and CDR2 is SQIVND (reference sequence). CDR3 residues: CASSTGIAQPQHF. The CDR3 DNA follows: TGTGCCAGTAGTACTGGCATTGCTCAGCCCCAGCATTTT. Full variable domain (remainder filled in from reference TRBV19 and TRBJ1-5): DGGITQSPKYLFRKEGQNVTLSCEQNLNHDAMYWYRQDPGQGLRLIYYSQIVNDFQKGDIAEGYSVSREKKESFPLTVTSAQKNPTAFYLCASSTGIAQPQHFGDGTRLSIL.

This clonotype was detected a few times. The rearrangement links TRBV7-9 to TRBJ1-1; no definite D call. There are 14 residues in the CDR3. With 2 bases removed from V and 4 bases from J, the gap between germline ends came to 11 bases. Germline V gene data show CDR1 as SEHNR and CDR2 as FQNEAQ (reference sequence). CDR3 nucleotides: TGTGCCAGCAGCTTACTTCCGGGAGGCACTGAAGCTTTCTTT. Protein product: CASSLLPGGTEAFF.

The V and J genes are TRBV10-3 and TRBJ2-1; 12 nucleotides agree with TRBD2. Germline values: CDR1 ENHRY, CDR2 SYGVKD. The CDR3 is 13 residues long. The J segment lost 7 bases and the V segment lost 11 bases, leaving 6 bases of the junction unmatched. CDR3 residues: CAARLAGANEQFF. As DNA, the CDR3 is TGTGCCGCCAGACTAGCGGGAGCGAATGAGCAGTTCTTC.

V gene TRBV6-5 combines with J gene TRBJ2-3, with 11 bases matching TRBD2. V dropped 2 bases and J dropped 4; count of bases not matched to a gene: 5. The germline CDR1 and CDR2 sequences are MNHEY and SVGAGI. This CDR3 region has 16 residues. As DNA, the CDR3 is TGTGCCAGCAGTTACAATAGCGGGGGGGTGTCAGATACGCAGTATTTT. Amino acids: CASSYNSGGVSDTQYF.

CDR3 DNA: TGCGCCAGCAGCTTGACTAGGGCCTCTGGAAACACCATATATTTT. This gives the protein CASSLTRASGNTIYF. The V gene is TRBV5-1, the J gene TRBJ1-3; D uncertain. Trimming left V 1 base short and J 0 bases short, with 8 bases between. This CDR3 is built from 15 residues. Germline V lookup: CDR1 SGHRS, CDR2 YFSETQ.

This clonotype appeared a single time. The V call is TRBV3-1, the J call TRBJ2-7; D uncertain. CDR1 is LGHDT, CDR2 YNNKEL, per germline (reference sequence). Trimming removed 4 bases from V and 2 bases from J, with 9 bases in between. The CDR3 runs to 13 residues. Here the CDR3 DNA reads TGTGCCAGCAGCCGTAGGGTCACCTACGAGCAGTACTTC. Translated, it gives CASSRRVTYEQYF.

This clonotype was counted a few times. V usage is TRBV30 and J usage is TRBJ2-1, with D maybe TRBD1 (5 bases). With 0 bases removed from V and 12 bases from J, the gap between germline ends came to 15 bases. Germline V gene lookup returns CDR1 GTSNPN and CDR2 SVGIG (reference sequence). The CDR3 is 13 amino acids. The CDR3 reads CAWSVKIGVRQFF. The CDR3 DNA reads as TGTGCCTGGAGTGTAAAGATAGGGGTACGGCAGTTCTTC.

In its sample, this clonotype was seen a few times. This sequence joins TRBV4-3 and TRBJ1-4, with D possibly being TRBD1 (6 bases). The CDR3 is made up of 16 amino acids. From germline, CDR1 is LGHNA and CDR2 YSLEER. V lost 0 bases and J 6 bases, leaving 14 bases between the germline ends. The CDR3 bases are TGCGCCAGCAGCCAAGAAGATGGGGGGCTTTATGAAAAACTGTTTTTT. Translation: CASSQEDGGLYEKLFF.

The chain is built from TRBV6-1 and TRBJ1-5, with 10 bases lining up with TRBD1. V was pared by 9 bases and J by 3 bases, with 8 bases of the junction left unmatched. This CDR3 is 15 amino acids long. Germline CDR1 MNHNS, CDR2 SASEGT. Here the CDR3 DNA reads TGTGCCAGTTTCGAGGGACAGGGGTTCAATCAGCCCCAGCATTTT. Translating gives CASFEGQGFNQPQHF.

The J gene is TRBJ2-1, the V gene TRBV24-1; D is unresolved. Deletions cut 2 bases from V and 0 bases from J, with 4 bases between. Germline V gene data show CDR1 as KGHDR and CDR2 as SFDVKD. The CDR3 loop spans 14 amino acids. CDR3 amino acids: CATSDSGSYNEQFF. In DNA form, the CDR3 reads TGTGCCACCAGTGATTCTGGCTCCTACAATGAGCAGTTCTTC.

In this sample, this clonotype turned up many times. The rearrangement uses TRBV12-3 or TRBV12-4 and TRBJ1-3; 8 nucleotides align to TRBD1. The CDR3 loop spans 13 amino acids. The V and J ends lost 7 bases and 4 bases, in that order; junction bases with no gene match: 3. CDR3: CASTRGLGNTIYF. CDR3 nucleotide sequence: TGTGCCAGCACCAGGGGGCTAGGAAACACCATATATTTT.

This clonotype was counted a few times. V and J are TRBV27 and TRBJ1-5; tentatively, D is TRBD1 (5 bases). V was cut by 3 bases and J by 2 bases, with 11 bases left in between. This CDR3 has 15 amino acids. CDR1 and CDR2 (germline): MNHEY, SMNVEV (reference sequence). The CDR3 DNA follows: TGTGCCAGCAGTTTGTTCGGGGCGCGCAATCAGCCCCAGCATTTT. Its protein is CASSLFGARNQPQHF.

The CDR3 nucleotides are TGTGCCACCAGCAGAGATGGTAGGGGGCAAGAGACCCAGTACTTC. Translating gives CATSRDGRGQETQYF. V is TRBV15 and J is TRBJ2-5; possible D gene TRBD1, 6 bases. Per germline, CDR1 LNHNV and CDR2 YYDKDF (reference sequence). This CDR3 is 15 amino acids long. The germline V and J ends were trimmed by 0 bases and 2 bases, with 10 bases remaining between them. Full variable domain (remainder filled in from reference TRBV15 and TRBJ2-5): DAMVIQNPRYQVTQFGKPVTLSCSQTLNHNVMYWYQQKSSQAPKLLFHYYDKDFNNEADTPDNFQSRRPNTSFCFLDIRSPGLGDTAMYLCATSRDGRGQETQYFGPGTRLLVL.

The chain has TRBV7-6 and TRBJ1-1; D gene ambiguous. V lost 4 bases, J lost 3 bases, and 15 bases lay in between. Germline V gives CDR1 SGHVS, CDR2 FNYEAQ. The CDR3 length is 15 residues. CDR3 DNA: TGTGCCAGCAGCTCCTTCCAACCAGGAGACACTGAAGCTTTCTTT. It is translated as CASSSFQPGDTEAFF.

This clonotype was found a few times. This chain connects TRBV12-3 or TRBV12-4 to TRBJ2-7; 9 bases match TRBD2. CDR3 size: 16 residues. V lost 6 bases to trimming and J lost 3 bases; unmatched junction nucleotides: 12. The CDR3 loop reads CASSHTLGLAIYEQYF. In DNA form, the CDR3 reads TGTGCCAGCAGCCACACCTTGGGACTAGCAATCTACGAGCAGTACTTC.

The CDR3 DNA reads TGTGCCAGCAAAACTAGTCAGGGGTATGGCTACACCTTC. It encodes CASKTSQGYGYTF. This sequence joins TRBV7-9 and TRBJ1-2; tentatively, D is TRBD1 (6 bases). The CDR3 length is 13 residues. Trimming stripped 7 bases from V and 5 bases from J, with 14 bases between. Germline V gives CDR1 SEHNR, CDR2 FQNEAQ (reference sequence).

This clonotype was counted only a few times. V usage is TRBV6-2 or TRBV6-3 and J usage is TRBJ2-7; 7 bases align to TRBD2. Trimming cost V 6 bases and J 0 bases; bases outside gene matches: 8. CDR3 length equals 15 residues. Per the germline V gene, CDR1 is MNHEY and CDR2 is SVGEGT. CDR3 sequence (DNA): TGTGCCAGCAGCTTGCTAAAGCGGGACTCCTACGAGCAGTACTTC. Translating it yields CASSLLKRDSYEQYF.

This clonotype was observed at least ten times. This chain uses TRBV5-1 with TRBJ2-5, with D unclear. CDR1 is SGHRS and CDR2 is YFSETQ in the germline V gene. This CDR3 has 14 amino acids. The V gene lost 3 bases and the J gene lost 0 bases, with 9 bases spanning the gap. CDR3 DNA sequence: TGCGCCAGCAGCTCCGACGGGTACCAAGAGACCCAGTACTTC. Translated, it gives CASSSDGYQETQYF.

This clonotype was detected ten times or more. The chain recombines TRBV20-1 with TRBJ1-5; D is ambiguous. The CDR3 spans 15 residues. Germline V gene sequence: CDR1 DFQATT, CDR2 SNEGSKA (reference sequence). Trimming left V 0 bases short and J 3 bases short, with 12 bases between. The CDR3 protein is CSARDLAGVNQPQHF. The CDR3 DNA follows: TGCAGTGCTAGAGATCTCGCAGGAGTCAATCAGCCCCAGCATTTT.

The chain joins TRBV5-1 to TRBJ1-6, with TRBD1 matching 7 bases. The CDR3 totals 18 residues. The germline CDR1 and CDR2 sequences are SGHRS and YFSETQ. The V and J ends lost 3 bases and 6 bases, in that order; junction bases with no gene match: 15. This CDR3 is CASSSKTQTGPTNSPLHF. CDR3 coding DNA: TGCGCCAGCAGCTCTAAAACCCAGACAGGGCCCACTAATTCACCCCTCCACTTT.